A single sample gave rise to the 17 T cell receptor beta chains below, sequenced in a study of cytomegalovirus exposure and HLA in healthy donors. The PCR had 60 Vbeta and 13 Jbeta primers. Here immunoSEQ multiplex PCR was the method, and the copy in TCRdb shows in-frame clones only, minus some. The sample yields roughly 100,000 clones, more than 70% seen once. Material for sequencing was PBMCs. These receptors were taken from a man younger than 40 in good health and CMV-seronegative.

J is TRBJ2-2 and V is TRBV19; 10 nucleotides line up with TRBD2. V dropped 0 bases and J dropped 6; count of bases not matched to a gene: 10. This CDR3 is 18 amino acids long. Germline CDR1 LNHDA, CDR2 SQIVND (reference sequence). The CDR3 protein is CASSIEASGREFPGELFF. The CDR3 nucleotides read TGTGCCAGTAGTATAGAGGCTAGCGGGAGAGAGTTCCCCGGGGAGCTGTTTTTT.

CDR3 residues: CASPPPGLAATDTQYF. CDR3 nucleotides: TGTGCCTCCCCTCCACCGGGACTAGCGGCCACAGATACGCAGTATTTT. The chain couples TRBV19 to TRBJ2-3, with 11 nucleotides matching TRBD2. J lost 2 bases, V lost 11 bases, and 12 bases had no gene match. CDR1 LNHDA and CDR2 SQIVND come from the germline V gene (reference sequence). This CDR3 has 16 residues.

The CDR3 sequence is CASSLAPHGYEQYF. The CDR3 nucleotides are TGTGCCAGCAGTCTTGCCCCCCACGGGTACGAGCAGTACTTC. The J gene is TRBJ2-7, the V gene TRBV6-6; D uncertain. From germline, CDR1 is MNHNY and CDR2 SVGAGI (reference sequence). The CDR3 runs 14 residues. V lost 5 bases and J lost 4, with 15 bases in between.

This rearrangement joins TRBV5-1 to TRBJ1-3, with 7 positions matching TRBD1. Germline loops: CDR1 SGHRS, CDR2 YFSETQ. Trimming took 0 bases from V and 0 from J; bases not matched to a gene: 3. The CDR3 length is 16 residues. This CDR3 is CASSLETGSSGNTIYF. The CDR3 DNA is TGCGCCAGCAGCTTGGAGACAGGGAGCTCTGGAAACACCATATATTTT.

The V gene is TRBV6-4, the J gene TRBJ1-6; D may be TRBD1 (6 bases). From germline, CDR1 is MRHNA and CDR2 SNTAGT. This CDR3 is 15 amino acids long. V was clipped by 0 bases and J by 5 bases, with 8 bases between them. This chain's CDR3 is CASSDSAGDNSPLHF. The CDR3 DNA reads as TGTGCCAGCAGTGACTCAGCAGGGGATAATTCACCCCTCCACTTT.

The chain joins TRBV2 to TRBJ2-2; 9 bases map to TRBD2. CDR1 and CDR2 (germline): SNHLY, FYNNEI. This CDR3 contains 15 residues. J was trimmed by 3 bases and V by 7 bases; bases with no gene match: 6. DNA of the CDR3: TGTGCCAGCATGATAGCGGGGGCCCACACCGGGGAGCTGTTTTTT. Its translation is CASMIAGAHTGELFF.

The chain employs TRBV6-1 and TRBJ2-5; TRBD2 might be the D (6 bases). Germline values: CDR1 MNHNS, CDR2 SASEGT. V gave up 1 base and J gave up 5 bases, with 17 bases separating them. The CDR3 consists of 16 residues. The CDR3 here is CASSEVAGGGAETQYF. Written as DNA, the CDR3 is TGTGCCAGCAGTGAAGTCGCCGGTGGAGGGGCGGAGACCCAGTACTTC.

The count of this clone is one. V and J are TRBV6-1 and TRBJ2-1; 12 bases fit TRBD2. Per germline, CDR1 MNHNS and CDR2 SASEGT. CDR3 size: 14 residues. J lost 4 bases, V lost 9 bases, and 4 bases had no gene match. The CDR3 spells CASTTSGRYNEQFF. CDR3 DNA sequence: TGTGCCAGTACGACTAGCGGGAGATACAATGAGCAGTTCTTC.

This clone was seen a handful of times. The chain has TRBV2 and TRBJ2-5; 11 nucleotides line up with TRBD2. With V trimmed by 5 bases and J by 5 bases, 4 bases remained unmatched. The germline CDR1 and CDR2 sequences are SNHLY and FYNNEI. The CDR3 consists of 14 residues. The CDR3 DNA reads as TGTGCCAGCAGTCTACTAGCGGGAGTTGAGACCCAGTACTTC. This gives the protein CASSLLAGVETQYF. Supplemented by reference TRBV2 and TRBJ2-5, the full variable domain reads EPEVTQTPSHQVTQMGQEVILRCVPISNHLYFYWYRQILGQKVEFLVSFYNNEISEKSEIFDDQFSVERPDGSNFTLKIRSTKLEDSAMYFCASSLLAGVETQYFGPGTRLLVL.

The chain couples TRBV4-3 to TRBJ2-3, with D maybe TRBD2 (6 bases). Germline CDR1 and CDR2: LGHNA and YSLEER. This CDR3 has 15 amino acids. Between the trimmed V and J ends, which lost 0 bases and 5 bases, there was a span of 12 bases. CDR3 loop: CASSQEGGVGDTQYF. The CDR3 nucleotides read TGCGCCAGCAGCCAAGAAGGCGGGGTGGGAGATACGCAGTATTTT.

V and J are TRBV6-6 and TRBJ2-5; no clear D gene. The germline V and J ends were trimmed by 2 bases and 6 bases, with 10 bases remaining between them. CDR1 and CDR2 from the germline V gene are MNHNY and SVGAGI (reference sequence). The CDR3 extends over 13 amino acids. The CDR3 sequence is CASSYGVEKTQYF. CDR3 DNA sequence: TGTGCCAGCAGTTACGGAGTGGAAAAGACCCAGTACTTC.

The V and J genes are TRBV27 and TRBJ2-5; TRBD1 aligns across 9 bases. With V trimmed by 6 bases and J by 4 bases, 3 bases remained unmatched. The CDR3 runs to 13 residues. CDR1 is MNHEY and CDR2 is SMNVEV in the germline V gene (reference sequence). This CDR3 reads CASRDRGRETQYF. DNA for the CDR3: TGTGCCAGCAGGGACAGGGGACGAGAGACCCAGTACTTC.

J is TRBJ2-1 and V is TRBV7-3; D is perhaps TRBD2 (5 bases). The length of the CDR3 is 12 residues. Trimming cost V 5 bases and J 7 bases, with 9 bases left between them. Per germline, CDR1 SGHTA and CDR2 FQGTGA. The CDR3 loop is CASSLRGNEQFF. DNA for the CDR3: TGTGCCAGCAGCCTCCGGGGAAATGAGCAGTTCTTC.

The genes are TRBV19 and TRBJ2-3; D possibly corresponds to TRBD1 (6 bases). Germline values: CDR1 LNHDA, CDR2 SQIVND (reference sequence). V was pared by 7 bases and J by 4 bases, with 12 bases between. The CDR3 consists of 13 residues. The CDR3 DNA follows: TGTGCCAGTACTAGACGACAGGCAGATACGCAGTATTTT. As protein: CASTRRQADTQYF.

J is TRBJ2-1 and V is TRBV5-4, with D unclear. Germline V gene sequence: CDR1 SGHNT, CDR2 YYREEE (reference sequence). V was cut by 5 bases and J by 6 bases, with 15 bases left in between. The CDR3 length is 14 residues. CDR3 in amino acids: CASSLPRSPNEQFF. The CDR3 DNA follows: TGTGCCAGCAGTCTCCCCCGGTCTCCCAATGAGCAGTTCTTC. The full variable domain, rest sourced from reference TRBV5-4 and TRBJ2-1, is ETGVTQSPTHLIKTRGQQVTLRCSSQSGHNTVSWYQQALGQGPQFIFQYYREEENGRGNFPPRFSGLQFPNYSSELNVNALELDDSALYLCASSLPRSPNEQFFGPGTRLTVL.

This clone was observed at least ten times. This rearrangement joins TRBV4-1 to TRBJ2-1, with D perhaps TRBD2 (5 bases). V lost 0 bases, J lost 3 bases, and 9 bases lay in between. CDR3 length: 15 residues. Germline-derived CDR1 and CDR2 are MGHRA and YSYEKL. The CDR3 loop is CASSQDSSGYNEQFF. The CDR3 nucleotides are TGCGCCAGCAGCCAAGATTCGAGCGGCTACAATGAGCAGTTCTTC.

The V call is TRBV7-2, the J call TRBJ1-6; 8 nucleotides match TRBD1. The CDR3 loop spans 15 amino acids. Germline CDR1 SGHTA, CDR2 FQGNSA. J lost 9 bases, V lost 5 bases, and 9 bases had no gene match. As DNA, the CDR3 is TGTGCCAGCAGCGTGACAGGGGTGGGCAGTTCACCCCTCCACTTT. Its translation is CASSVTGVGSSPLHF.